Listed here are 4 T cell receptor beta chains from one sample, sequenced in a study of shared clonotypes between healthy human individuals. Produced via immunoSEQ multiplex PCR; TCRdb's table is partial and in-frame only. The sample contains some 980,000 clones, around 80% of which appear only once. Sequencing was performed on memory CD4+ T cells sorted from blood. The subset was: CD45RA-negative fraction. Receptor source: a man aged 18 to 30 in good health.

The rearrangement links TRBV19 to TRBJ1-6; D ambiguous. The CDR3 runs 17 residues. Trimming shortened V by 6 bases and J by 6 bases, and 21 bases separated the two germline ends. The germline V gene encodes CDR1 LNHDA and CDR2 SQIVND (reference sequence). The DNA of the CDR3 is TGTGCCAGTAGCGAGACTGCGGGGTTCTTCTCTAATTCACCCCTCCACTTT. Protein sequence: CASSETAGFFSNSPLHF. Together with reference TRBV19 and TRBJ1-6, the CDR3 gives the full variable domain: DGGITQSPKYLFRKEGQNVTLSCEQNLNHDAMYWYRQDPGQGLRLIYYSQIVNDFQKGDIAEGYSVSREKKESFPLTVTSAQKNPTAFYLCASSETAGFFSNSPLHFGNGTRLTVT.

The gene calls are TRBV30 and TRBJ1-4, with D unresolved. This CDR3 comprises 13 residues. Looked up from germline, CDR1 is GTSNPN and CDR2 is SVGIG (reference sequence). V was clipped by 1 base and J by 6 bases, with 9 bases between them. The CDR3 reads CAWSGTSHEKLFF. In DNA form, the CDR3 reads TGTGCCTGGAGTGGGACGTCTCATGAAAAACTGTTTTTT.

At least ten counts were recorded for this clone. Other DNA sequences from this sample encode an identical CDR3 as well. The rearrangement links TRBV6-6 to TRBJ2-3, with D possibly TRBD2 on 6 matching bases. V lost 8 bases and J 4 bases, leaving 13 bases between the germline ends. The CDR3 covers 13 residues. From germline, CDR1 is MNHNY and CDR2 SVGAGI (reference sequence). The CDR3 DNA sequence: TGTGCCAGCCGTGGAGGAGGGGCAGATACGCAGTATTTT. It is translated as CASRGGGADTQYF.

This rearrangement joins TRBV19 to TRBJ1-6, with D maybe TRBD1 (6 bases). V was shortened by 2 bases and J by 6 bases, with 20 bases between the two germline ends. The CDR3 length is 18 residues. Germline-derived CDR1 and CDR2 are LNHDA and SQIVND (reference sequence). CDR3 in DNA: TGTGCCAGTAGTATATTTTCGACCCCGGGGGCTCCTAATTCACCCCTCCACTTT. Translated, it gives CASSIFSTPGAPNSPLHF.